These 27 T cell receptor beta chains share one sample of origin, sequenced in a study of spatial heterogeneity in lung cancer. TCRdb recomputed calls from the 5' RACE reads with MiXCR, one row per CDR3 protein. This table holds under 100,000 distinct CDR3 sequences, 7% to 9% found once. Time point described: sample taken at primary tumor resection. Whole RNA came from tumor, nontumor lung or frozen PBMC and was sequenced without being sorted. Sample: PBMCs, taken at surgery. Receptors were obtained from a male donor with early-stage non-small cell lung cancer.

This clonotype was observed a handful of times. V and J are TRBV14 and TRBJ2-7; D unresolved. Germline CDR1 is SGHDN and CDR2 is FVKESK. The germline V and J ends were trimmed by 4 bases and 2 bases, with 15 bases remaining between them. This CDR3 is 15 amino acids long. In DNA, the CDR3 is TGTGCCAGCAGCCGAATCCCCACGTTAGCCTACGAGCAGTACTTC. The encoded protein is CASSRIPTLAYEQYF.

The chain combines TRBV12-3 or TRBV12-4 with TRBJ2-1; 10 bases are shared with TRBD1. The CDR3 has 17 residues. V dropped 5 bases and J dropped 2; count of bases not matched to a gene: 9. The CDR3 region has the DNA TGTGCCAGCAGTACGGGACAGGGGACACAGGCCTACAATGAGCAGTTCTTC. Translation gives CASSTGQGTQAYNEQFF.

There are many counts of this clonotype. This sequence joins TRBV4-3 and TRBJ2-3, with TRBD1 as a possible D gene (5 bases). This CDR3 contains 15 residues. V lost 1 base, J lost 4 bases, and 12 bases lay in between. Germline V gene sequence: CDR1 LGHNA, CDR2 YSLEER. In DNA, the CDR3 is TGCGCCAGCAGCCAAGCTTCGGCAGGGTCAGATACGCAGTATTTT. This gives the protein CASSQASAGSDTQYF.

This clonotype appeared many times. This rearrangement joins TRBV7-8 to TRBJ2-5; D is uncertain. CDR3 length equals 11 residues. Trimming took 3 bases from V and 6 from J, leaving 5 bases between them. Germline CDR1 is SGHVS and CDR2 is FQNEAQ. CDR3 DNA sequence: TGTGCCAGCAGCTTCCTGAAGACCCAGTACTTC. The encoded protein is CASSFLKTQYF.

Points on this clonotype: A single base separates this from a much larger clone, so it may be a read error. This chain uses TRBV29-1 with TRBJ2-3; D is unresolved. Germline loops: CDR1 SQVTM, CDR2 ANQGSEA. Trimming took 3 bases from V and 6 from J, leaving 16 bases between them. The CDR3 is 14 residues long. The CDR3: CSVDPASLRDTQYF. Here the CDR3 DNA reads TGCAGCGTTGACCCGGCCAGCCTCCGGGATACGCAGTATTTT.

This clonotype was counted at least ten times. The chain uses TRBV10-3 and TRBJ2-2; the D gene is possibly TRBD2 (7 bases). Trimming took off 4 bases at V and 1 base at J, with 13 bases between the two ends. Looked up from germline, CDR1 is ENHRY and CDR2 is SYGVKD. The CDR3 loop spans 16 amino acids. The CDR3 loop reads CAISGRGGRNTGELFF. In DNA form, the CDR3 reads TGTGCCATCAGTGGCCGCGGGGGCCGGAACACCGGGGAGCTGTTTTTT.

The gene calls are TRBV12-3 or TRBV12-4 and TRBJ2-3; 8 nucleotides match TRBD2. This CDR3 spans 15 amino acids. The V gene end was trimmed by 6 bases and the J gene end by 2 bases; junction bases not matched to a gene: 7. The CDR3 DNA is TGTGCCAGCAGCCCCGTAGCGGGGATCACAGATACGCAGTATTTT. Its translation is CASSPVAGITDTQYF.

This clonotype was found a few times. The gene calls are TRBV5-1 and TRBJ1-4; 9 bases line up with TRBD1. The V and J ends lost 4 bases and 0 bases, in that order; junction bases with no gene match: 4. In germline, CDR1 is SGHRS, CDR2 YFSETQ. This CDR3 comprises 16 residues. The CDR3 region has the DNA TGCGCCAGCAGCCAAAGGACAGGGGCAACTAATGAAAAACTGTTTTTT. This encodes CASSQRTGATNEKLFF. Using reference TRBV5-1 and TRBJ1-4 for the parts outside the CDR3, the full variable domain is KAGVTQTPRYLIKTRGQQVTLSCSPISGHRSVSWYQQTPGQGLQFLFEYFSETQRNKGNFPGRFSGRQFSNSRSEMNVSTLELGDSALYLCASSQRTGATNEKLFFGSGTQLSVL.

The chain employs TRBV7-9 and TRBJ2-3; 8 bases align to TRBD2. The CDR3 sequence is 16 residues long. The V gene end was trimmed by 4 bases and the J gene end by 2 bases; junction bases not matched to a gene: 8. Germline CDR1 SEHNR, CDR2 FQNEAQ (reference sequence). The CDR3 reads CASSYHLSGITDTQYF. The CDR3 DNA reads TGTGCCAGCAGCTATCACCTTAGCGGGATCACAGATACGCAGTATTTT.

The sample holds a few counts of this clonotype. This chain connects TRBV6-5 to TRBJ2-7; 11 bases agree with TRBD2. Germline CDR1 MNHEY, CDR2 SVGAGI. V was clipped by 0 bases and J by 5 bases; unmatched bases: 9. The CDR3 has 17 amino acids. The CDR3: CASSYSGRRLAGNEQYF. The CDR3 DNA follows: TGTGCCAGCAGTTACTCGGGAAGGAGACTAGCGGGGAACGAGCAGTACTTC.

The chain recombines TRBV7-2 with TRBJ1-5; a weak D match, TRBD1 (6 bases). Trimming stripped 0 bases from V and 1 base from J, with 10 bases between. CDR1 is SGHTA, CDR2 FQGNSA, per germline. The CDR3 covers 16 residues. CDR3 region: CASSLAGQLSNQPQHF. CDR3 nucleotides: TGTGCCAGCAGCTTAGCCGGACAGCTGAGCAATCAGCCCCAGCATTTT. Looking up the rest from reference TRBV7-2 and TRBJ1-5 gives the full variable domain: GAGVSQSPSNKVTEKGKDVELRCDPISGHTALYWYRQSLGQGLEFLIYFQGNSAPDKSGLPSDRFSAERTGGSVSTLTIQRTQQEDSAVYLCASSLAGQLSNQPQHFGDGTRLSIL.

The chain combines TRBV7-3 with TRBJ2-1, with D possibly matching TRBD2 (5 bases). This CDR3 is 12 amino acids long. V was shortened by 5 bases and J by 8 bases, with 10 bases between the two germline ends. CDR1 and CDR2 from the germline V gene are SGHTA and FQGTGA. CDR3 sequence (DNA): TGTGCCAGCAGCGCCGGGAACGATGAGCAGTTCTTC. This sequence encodes CASSAGNDEQFF.

This chain joins TRBV7-2 and TRBJ1-1, with D maybe TRBD1 (5 bases). The CDR3 runs 16 residues. From germline, CDR1 is SGHTA and CDR2 FQGNSA. Trimming stripped 3 bases from V and 1 base from J, with 15 bases between. CDR3 amino acids: CASSFVGGWTNTEAFF. DNA for the CDR3: TGTGCCAGCAGCTTTGTTGGGGGGTGGACGAACACTGAAGCTTTCTTT.

The V call is TRBV20-1, the J call TRBJ2-1; D gene ambiguous. The CDR3 loop spans 15 amino acids. The V end was cut by 2 bases, the J end by 2 bases, with 13 bases between. In germline, CDR1 is DFQATT, CDR2 SNEGSKA (reference sequence). CDR3 coding DNA: TGCAGTGCTAGACCCCACGGCTTGACCTACAATGAGCAGTTCTTC. Encoded protein: CSARPHGLTYNEQFF.

This clonotype was counted a few times. The J gene is TRBJ2-5, the V gene TRBV5-4; a possible D gene is TRBD2 (6 bases). This CDR3 comprises 16 residues. Per the germline V gene, CDR1 is SGHNT and CDR2 is YYREEE (reference sequence). Trimming shortened V by 4 bases and J by 1 base, and 17 bases separated the two germline ends. The CDR3 loop reads CASSHGGRKAQETQYF. CDR3 nucleotide sequence: TGTGCCAGCAGCCACGGGGGTCGGAAGGCCCAAGAGACCCAGTACTTC.

This clonotype was counted many times. The gene calls are TRBV3-1 and TRBJ2-3, with unresolved D. This CDR3 comprises 16 residues. Looked up from germline, CDR1 is LGHDT and CDR2 is YNNKEL (reference sequence). Deletions cut 0 bases from V and 14 bases from J, with 24 bases between. The chain's CDR3 is CASSQDIDGEANAPYF. The CDR3, as DNA: TGTGCCAGCAGCCAAGATATTGATGGAGAGGCAAACGCTCCGTATTTT.

The table lists this clonotype with a few counts. The gene calls are TRBV29-1 and TRBJ1-2; a weak D match, TRBD1 (6 bases). Trimming pared 8 bases from V and 5 bases from J, leaving 12 bases between. The CDR3 runs to 11 residues. Germline CDR1 and CDR2: SQVTM and ANQGSEA. For the CDR3, the DNA is TGCAGCTCGCGAGGACAGTATGGCTACACCTTC. This translates into CSSRGQYGYTF.

The gene calls are TRBV4-3 and TRBJ2-1; 7 nucleotides line up with TRBD1. J lost 6 bases, V lost 0 bases, and 5 bases had no gene match. Germline assignment: CDR1 LGHNA and CDR2 YSLEER. There are 15 residues in the CDR3. The CDR3 here is CASSQDQTGSNEQFF. In nucleotides, the CDR3 is TGCGCCAGCAGCCAAGACCAGACAGGGAGCAATGAGCAGTTCTTC.

In this sample, this clonotype turned up many times. The CDR3 sequence is CSGGPGQGGNEQYF. The DNA of the CDR3 is TGCAGCGGTGGGCCGGGACAGGGAGGAAACGAGCAGTACTTC. The chain combines TRBV29-1 with TRBJ2-7, with 9 bases fitting TRBD1. The germline V gene has CDR1 SQVTM and CDR2 ANQGSEA. The CDR3 runs 14 residues. The trim removed 7 bases at V and 5 bases at J, leaving 12 bases unmatched.

The chain uses TRBV29-1 and TRBJ2-7; TRBD1 matches 8 bases. This CDR3 is built from 14 residues. In germline, CDR1 is SQVTM, CDR2 ANQGSEA. The V and J ends lost 5 bases and 4 bases, in that order; junction bases with no gene match: 10. The CDR3 is CSVRGDRGGYEQYF. The CDR3 nucleotides are TGCAGCGTTCGGGGTGACAGGGGAGGTTACGAGCAGTACTTC.

This clonotype has just a few counts. This chain joins TRBV5-4 and TRBJ1-1, with 8 positions matching TRBD1. CDR3 length: 13 amino acids. Germline trimming cut 5 bases from V and 6 bases from J; bases unmatched to any gene: 6. Germline V lookup: CDR1 SGHNT, CDR2 YYREEE (reference sequence). CDR3 in DNA: TGTGCCAGCAGTTTTCAGGGGGCGTCTGAAGCTTTCTTT. This encodes CASSFQGASEAFF.

This clonotype was seen only a few times. V is TRBV20-1 and J is TRBJ1-5; 7 nucleotides agree with TRBD1. The CDR3 consists of 17 residues. From germline, CDR1 is DFQATT and CDR2 SNEGSKA (reference sequence). V shed 5 bases, J shed 0 bases, and the junction held 13 bases outside the gene matches. DNA for the CDR3: TGCAGTGCTGTGGGACAGAGACTATACAATAGCAATCAGCCCCAGCATTTT. Amino acids: CSAVGQRLYNSNQPQHF.

In this sample, this clonotype is medium-sized (0.01 to 0.1%). The V call is TRBV12-3 or TRBV12-4, the J call TRBJ2-3; no clear D gene. This CDR3 has 12 amino acids. V dropped 1 base and J dropped 10 bases, with 9 bases sitting between them. The CDR3 is CASSLGGFAQYF. In nucleotides, the CDR3 is TGTGCCAGCAGTTTAGGGGGATTCGCGCAGTATTTT.

This clonotype was counted at least ten times. The gene calls are TRBV5-1 and TRBJ1-1; no definite D call. The CDR3 is 15 amino acids. The V end was cut by 0 bases, the J end by 4 bases, with 13 bases between. CDR1 and CDR2 (germline): SGHRS, YFSETQ. The CDR3 here is CASSLDWVVSTEAFF. The CDR3 DNA reads TGCGCCAGCAGCTTGGATTGGGTGGTAAGCACTGAAGCTTTCTTT.

The chain recombines TRBV5-1 with TRBJ2-7, with 10 bases identical to TRBD1. This CDR3 is built from 14 residues. CDR1 is SGHRS, CDR2 YFSETQ, per germline. V gave up 4 bases and J gave up 5 bases; unmatched junction bases: 6. CDR3 DNA: TGCGCCAGCAGCCCCGACAGGGGGCAGGACGAGCAGTACTTC. Translated, it gives CASSPDRGQDEQYF.

The sample holds a few counts of this clonotype. The CDR3 spells CAISESTGTYEQYF. The CDR3 nucleotides read TGTGCCATCAGTGAGTCGACAGGGACCTACGAGCAGTACTTC. V and J are TRBV10-3 and TRBJ2-7; 7 positions match TRBD1. CDR3 length: 14 amino acids. With 0 bases clipped from V and 2 bases from J, the junction kept 1 base outside the gene matches. The germline CDR1 and CDR2 sequences are ENHRY and SYGVKD.

The gene calls are TRBV25-1 and TRBJ2-7; 8 bases match TRBD1. Looked up from germline, CDR1 is MGHDK and CDR2 is SYGVNS. CDR3 length equals 15 residues. The J segment lost 0 bases and the V segment lost 5 bases, leaving 6 bases of the junction unmatched. Here the CDR3 reads CASSPRTGSSYEQYF. The DNA for the CDR3 is TGTGCCAGCAGTCCACGGACAGGGAGCTCCTACGAGCAGTACTTC.